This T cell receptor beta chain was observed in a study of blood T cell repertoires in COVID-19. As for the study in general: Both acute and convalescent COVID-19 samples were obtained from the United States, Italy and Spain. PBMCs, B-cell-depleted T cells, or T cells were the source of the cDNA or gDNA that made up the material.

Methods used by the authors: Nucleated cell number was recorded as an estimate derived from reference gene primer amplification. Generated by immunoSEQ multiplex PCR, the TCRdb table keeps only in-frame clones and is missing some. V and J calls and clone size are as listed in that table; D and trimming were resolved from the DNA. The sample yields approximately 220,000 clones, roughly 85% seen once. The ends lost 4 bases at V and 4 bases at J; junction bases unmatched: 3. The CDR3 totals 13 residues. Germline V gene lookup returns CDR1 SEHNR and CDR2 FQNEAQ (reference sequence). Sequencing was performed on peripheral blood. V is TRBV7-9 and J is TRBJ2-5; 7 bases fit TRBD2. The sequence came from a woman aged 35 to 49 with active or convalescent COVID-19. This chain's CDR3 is CASSSGLGETQYF. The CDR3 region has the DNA TGTGCCAGCAGCTCTGGACTAGGAGAGACCCAGTACTTC.